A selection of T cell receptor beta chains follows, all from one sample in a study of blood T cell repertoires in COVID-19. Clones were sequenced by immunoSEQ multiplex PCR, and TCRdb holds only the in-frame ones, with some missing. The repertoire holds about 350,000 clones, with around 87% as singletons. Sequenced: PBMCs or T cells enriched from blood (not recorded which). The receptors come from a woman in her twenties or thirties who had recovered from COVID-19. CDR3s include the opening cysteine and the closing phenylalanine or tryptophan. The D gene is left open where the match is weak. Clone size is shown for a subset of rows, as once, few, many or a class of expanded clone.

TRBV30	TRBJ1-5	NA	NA	CAWSVGVNSNQPQHF	TGTGCCTGGAGTGTAGGGGTGAATAGCAATCAGCCCCAGCATTTT
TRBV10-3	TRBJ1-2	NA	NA	CAINAGASNYGYTF	TGTGCCATCAACGCAGGGGCATCAAACTATGGCTACACCTTC
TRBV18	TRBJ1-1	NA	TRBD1	CASSPPGQGRAFF	TGTGCCAGCTCACCGCCGGGACAGGGGAGAGCTTTCTTT
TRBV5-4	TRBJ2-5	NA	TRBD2	CASSLGAPGLAGETQYF	TGTGCCAGCAGCTTGGGGGCCCCGGGACTAGCGGGCGAGACCCAGTACTTC
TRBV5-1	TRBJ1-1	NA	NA	CASSLDINTEAFF	TGCGCCAGCAGCTTGGATATAAACACTGAAGCTTTCTTT
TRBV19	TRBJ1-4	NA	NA	CASSIVLQPLDPNEKLFF	TGTGCCAGTAGTATTGTCCTACAGCCACTCGATCCAAATGAAAAACTGTTTTTT
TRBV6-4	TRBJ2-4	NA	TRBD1	CASSQGQGRKNIQYF	TGTGCCAGCAGCCAAGGACAGGGGCGAAAAAACATTCAGTACTTC
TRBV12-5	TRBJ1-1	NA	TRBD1	CASGLAPGDSLNTEAFF	TGTGCTAGTGGTTTGGCCCCGGGGGACAGTTTGAACACTGAAGCTTTCTTT
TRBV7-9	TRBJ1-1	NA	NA	CASSPGGLNTEAFF	TGTGCCAGCAGCCCCGGGGGGTTGAACACTGAAGCTTTCTTT
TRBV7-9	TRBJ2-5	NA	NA	CASSLAPTDGEETQYF	TGTGCCAGCAGCTTAGCTCCGACAGATGGGGAAGAGACCCAGTACTTC
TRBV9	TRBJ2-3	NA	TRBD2	CASSKAGLAGGRIADTQYF	TGTGCCAGCAGCAAAGCCGGACTAGCGGGGGGCAGGATTGCAGATACGCAGTATTTT
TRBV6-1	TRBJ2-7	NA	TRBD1	CASSENRGDEQYF	TGTGCCAGCAGTGAAAACAGGGGGGACGAGCAGTACTTC
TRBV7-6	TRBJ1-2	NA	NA	CASSLDGSGGGYTF	TGTGCCAGCAGCTTAGACGGTAGTGGGGGCGGCTACACCTTC
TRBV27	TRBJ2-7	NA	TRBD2	CASSRTSGGGSHYEQYF	TGTGCCAGTTCCCGGACTAGCGGGGGAGGTTCCCACTACGAGCAGTACTTC
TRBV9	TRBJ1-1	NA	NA	CASSPRVRVGNTEAFF	TGTGCCAGCAGCCCCCGGGTGAGGGTGGGAAACACTGAAGCTTTCTTT
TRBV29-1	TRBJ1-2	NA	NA	CSVERDIHYGYTF	TGCAGCGTTGAAAGGGACATCCACTATGGCTACACCTTC
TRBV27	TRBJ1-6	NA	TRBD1	CASSLLVRGDSSPLHF	TGTGCCAGCAGTTTATTGGTCAGGGGGGACAGTTCACCCCTCCACTTT
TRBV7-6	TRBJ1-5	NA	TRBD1	CASSLGGGPNQPQHF	TGTGCCAGCAGCTTAGGAGGGGGCCCCAATCAGCCCCAGCATTTT
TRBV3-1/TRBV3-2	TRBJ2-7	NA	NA	CASSQGWVGIYEQYF	TGTGCCAGCAGCCAAGGGTGGGTCGGGATCTACGAGCAGTACTTC
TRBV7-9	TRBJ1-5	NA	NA	CASARGGNQPQHF	TGTGCCAGCGCGCGGGGGGGTAATCAGCCCCAGCATTTT
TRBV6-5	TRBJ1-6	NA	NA	CASSYSKGLYNSPLHF	TGTGCCAGCAGTTACTCGAAAGGACTTTATAATTCACCCCTCCACTTT
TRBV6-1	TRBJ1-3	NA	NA	CASSEALGSSGNTIYF	TGTGCCAGCAGTGAAGCGCTGGGGAGCTCTGGAAACACCATATATTTT
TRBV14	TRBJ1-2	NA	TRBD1	CASSQDWTGSLTF	TGTGCCAGCAGCCAAGATTGGACAGGGAGTTTGACCTTC
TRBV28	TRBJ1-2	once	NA	CASSLQPGINGYTF	TGTGCCAGCAGTTTACAACCAGGGATCAATGGCTACACCTTC
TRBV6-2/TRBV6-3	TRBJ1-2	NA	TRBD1	CASSYWGQGASVYGYTF	TGTGCCAGCAGTTACTGGGGGCAGGGGGCCTCCGTCTATGGCTACACCTTC
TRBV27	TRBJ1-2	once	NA	CASSLSGITGGYTF	TGTGCCAGCAGTTTATCCGGGATAACCGGCGGCTACACCTTC
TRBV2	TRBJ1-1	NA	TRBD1	CASRVTGVTEAFF	TGTGCCAGCAGGGTGACAGGGGTCACTGAAGCTTTCTTT
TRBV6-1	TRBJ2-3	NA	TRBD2	CASSEFPPSGGRTDTQYF	TGTGCCAGCAGTGAATTCCCCCCCAGCGGGGGCCGAACAGATACGCAGTATTTT
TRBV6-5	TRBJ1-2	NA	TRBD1	CASSTGGEPYGYTF	TGTGCCAGCAGCACAGGGGGAGAACCCTATGGCTACACCTTC
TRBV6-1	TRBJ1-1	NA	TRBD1	CASSDPPEGQVNTEAFF	TGTGCCAGCAGTGACCCGCCGGAGGGACAGGTGAACACTGAAGCTTTCTTT
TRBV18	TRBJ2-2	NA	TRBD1	CASSLRTGGDNTGELFF	TGTGCCAGCTCACTCAGGACAGGGGGCGATAACACCGGGGAGCTGTTTTTT
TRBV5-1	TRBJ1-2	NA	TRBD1	CASSLSFSFGRGTNYGYTF	TGCGCCAGCAGCTTGAGTTTTTCGTTTGGCAGGGGGACTAACTATGGCTACACCTTC
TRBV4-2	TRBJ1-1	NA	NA	CASSQDSGLTEAFF	TGTGCCAGCAGCCAAGATTCTGGGCTGACTGAAGCTTTCTTT
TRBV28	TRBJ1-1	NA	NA	CASTLRTEAFF	TGTGCCAGCACCTTAAGGACAGAAGCTTTCTTT
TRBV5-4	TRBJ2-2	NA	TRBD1	CASSSVVGTGAGELFF	TGTGCCAGCAGCTCCGTCGTCGGGACAGGGGCCGGGGAGCTGTTTTTT
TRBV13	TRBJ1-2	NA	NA	CASSLSGRGYTF	TGTGCCAGCAGCTTAAGCGGTCGAGGCTACACCTTC
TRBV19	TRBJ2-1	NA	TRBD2	CASSPLGVAGSSYNEQFF	TGTGCCAGTAGTCCGCTCGGGGTAGCGGGGAGCTCCTACAATGAGCAGTTCTTC
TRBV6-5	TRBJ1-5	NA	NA	CASSLNQPQHF	TGTGCCAGCAGCCTAAATCAGCCCCAGCATTTT
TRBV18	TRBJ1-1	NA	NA	CASSLGQPNTEAFF	TGTGCCAGCTCACTGGGGCAGCCGAACACTGAAGCTTTCTTT
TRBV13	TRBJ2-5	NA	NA	CASSPGLFQETQYF	TGTGCCAGCAGCCCCGGACTGTTCCAAGAGACCCAGTACTTC
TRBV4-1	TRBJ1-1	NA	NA	CASSQGHGRTNTEAFF	TGCGCCAGCAGCCAAGGGCATGGACGGACTAACACTGAAGCTTTCTTT